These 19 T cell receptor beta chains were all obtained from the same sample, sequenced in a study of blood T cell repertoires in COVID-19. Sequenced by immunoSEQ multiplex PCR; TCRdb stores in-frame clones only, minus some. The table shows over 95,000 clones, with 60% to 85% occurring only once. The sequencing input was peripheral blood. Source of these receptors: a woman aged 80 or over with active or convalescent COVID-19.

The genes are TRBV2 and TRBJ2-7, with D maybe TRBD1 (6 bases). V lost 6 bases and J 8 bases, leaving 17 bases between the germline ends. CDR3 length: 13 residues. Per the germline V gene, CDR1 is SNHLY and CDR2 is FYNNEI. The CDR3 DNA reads TGTGCCAGCAGGGATGCCAGGGGCGGGCAGCAGTACTTC. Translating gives CASRDARGGQQYF.

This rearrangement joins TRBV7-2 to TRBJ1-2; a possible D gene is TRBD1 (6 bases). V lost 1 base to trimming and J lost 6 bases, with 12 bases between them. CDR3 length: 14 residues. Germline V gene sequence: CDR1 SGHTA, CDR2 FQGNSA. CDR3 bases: TGTGCCAGCAGCTTAGTTGGGGGCGATAATGGCTACACCTTC. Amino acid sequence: CASSLVGGDNGYTF.

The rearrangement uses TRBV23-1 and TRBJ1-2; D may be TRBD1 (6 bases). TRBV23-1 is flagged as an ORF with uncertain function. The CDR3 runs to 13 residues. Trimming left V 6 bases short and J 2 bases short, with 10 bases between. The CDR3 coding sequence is TGCGCCAGCAGACAGGGACCCAACTATGGCTACACCTTC. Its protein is CASRQGPNYGYTF.

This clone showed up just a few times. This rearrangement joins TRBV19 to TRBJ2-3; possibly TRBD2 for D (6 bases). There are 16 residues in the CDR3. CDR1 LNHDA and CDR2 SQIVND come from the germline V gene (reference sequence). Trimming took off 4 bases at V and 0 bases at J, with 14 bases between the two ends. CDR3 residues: CASSKGTGSSTDTQYF. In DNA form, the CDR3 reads TGTGCCAGTAGTAAGGGGACTGGATCTAGCACAGATACGCAGTATTTT.

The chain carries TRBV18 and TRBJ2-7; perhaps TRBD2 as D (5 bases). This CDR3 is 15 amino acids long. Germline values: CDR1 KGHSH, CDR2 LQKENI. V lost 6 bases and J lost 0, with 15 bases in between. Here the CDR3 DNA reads TGTGCCAGCTCCCCGATGAACCGGGACTCCTACGAGCAGTACTTC. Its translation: CASSPMNRDSYEQYF.

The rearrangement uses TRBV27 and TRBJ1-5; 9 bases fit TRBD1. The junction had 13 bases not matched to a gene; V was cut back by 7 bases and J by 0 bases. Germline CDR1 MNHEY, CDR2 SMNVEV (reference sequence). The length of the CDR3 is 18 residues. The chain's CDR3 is CASNLGQGRRVSNQPQHF. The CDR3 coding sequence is TGTGCCAGCAACCTTGGACAGGGGCGGCGGGTTAGCAATCAGCCCCAGCATTTT.

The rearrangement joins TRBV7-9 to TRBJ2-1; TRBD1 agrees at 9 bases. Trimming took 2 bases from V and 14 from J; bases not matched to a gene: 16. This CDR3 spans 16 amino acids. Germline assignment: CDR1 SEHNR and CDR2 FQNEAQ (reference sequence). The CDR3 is CASSLYGGQGDDGEFF. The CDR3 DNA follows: TGTGCCAGCAGCTTATACGGGGGACAGGGCGACGATGGGGAGTTCTTC.

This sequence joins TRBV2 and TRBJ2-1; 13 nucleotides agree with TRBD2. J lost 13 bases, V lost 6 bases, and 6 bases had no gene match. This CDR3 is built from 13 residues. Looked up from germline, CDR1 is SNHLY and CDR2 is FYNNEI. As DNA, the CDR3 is TGTGCCAGCAGCGGGACTAGCGGGGAACTACAGTTCTTC. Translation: CASSGTSGELQFF.

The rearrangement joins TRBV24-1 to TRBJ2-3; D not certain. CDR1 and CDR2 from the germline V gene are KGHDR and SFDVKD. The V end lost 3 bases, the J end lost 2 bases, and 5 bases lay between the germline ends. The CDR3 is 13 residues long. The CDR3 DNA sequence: TGTGCCACCAGTGATCCTCCCACAGATACGCAGTATTTT. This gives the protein CATSDPPTDTQYF.

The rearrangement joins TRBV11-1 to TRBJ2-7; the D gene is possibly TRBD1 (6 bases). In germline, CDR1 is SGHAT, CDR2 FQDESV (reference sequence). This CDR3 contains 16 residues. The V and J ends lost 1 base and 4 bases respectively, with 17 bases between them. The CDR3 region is CASSLDRYRDFYEQYF. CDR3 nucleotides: TGTGCCAGCAGCTTAGATCGTTACAGGGATTTTTACGAGCAGTACTTC. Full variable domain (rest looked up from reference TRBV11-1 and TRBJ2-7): EAEVAQSPRYKITEKSQAVAFWCDPISGHATLYWYRQILGQGPELLVQFQDESVVDDSQLPKDRFSAERLKGVDSTLKIQPAELGDSAMYLCASSLDRYRDFYEQYFGPGTRLTVT.

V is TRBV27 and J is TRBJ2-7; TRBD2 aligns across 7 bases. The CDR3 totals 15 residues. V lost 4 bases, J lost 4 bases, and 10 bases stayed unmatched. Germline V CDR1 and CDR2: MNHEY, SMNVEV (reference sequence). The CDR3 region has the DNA TGTGCCAGCAGTTGGACGTGGGAGGGCGCATACGAGCAGTACTTC. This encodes CASSWTWEGAYEQYF.

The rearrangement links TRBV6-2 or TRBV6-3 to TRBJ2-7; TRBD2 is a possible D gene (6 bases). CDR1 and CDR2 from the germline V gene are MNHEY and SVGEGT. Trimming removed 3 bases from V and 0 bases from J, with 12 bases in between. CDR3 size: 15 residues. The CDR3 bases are TGTGCCAGCAGTTATCACCGGGACTCCTCCTACGAGCAGTACTTC. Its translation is CASSYHRDSSYEQYF.

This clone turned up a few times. The CDR3 region is CAWSRTRQGVAEAFF. The CDR3 coding sequence is TGTGCCTGGAGCCGGACCCGACAGGGTGTCGCTGAAGCTTTCTTT. The chain uses TRBV30 and TRBJ1-1, with 7 positions matching TRBD1. The trim removed 3 bases at V and 6 bases at J, leaving 13 bases unmatched. CDR1 and CDR2 (germline): GTSNPN, SVGIG (reference sequence). CDR3 length equals 15 residues. The full variable domain, in which reference TRBV30 and TRBJ1-1 provide the parts outside the CDR3, is SQTIHQWPATLVQPVGSPLSLECTVEGTSNPNLYWYRQAAGRGLQLLFYSVGIGQISSEVPQNLSASRPQDRQFILSSKKLLLSDSGFYLCAWSRTRQGVAEAFFGQGTRLTVV.

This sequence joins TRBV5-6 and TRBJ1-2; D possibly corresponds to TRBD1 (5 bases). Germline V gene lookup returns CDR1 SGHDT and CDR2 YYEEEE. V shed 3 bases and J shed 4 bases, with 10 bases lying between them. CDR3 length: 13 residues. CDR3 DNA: TGTGCCAGCAGCTGGCGGCAGGGCTATGGCTACACCTTC. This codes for CASSWRQGYGYTF.

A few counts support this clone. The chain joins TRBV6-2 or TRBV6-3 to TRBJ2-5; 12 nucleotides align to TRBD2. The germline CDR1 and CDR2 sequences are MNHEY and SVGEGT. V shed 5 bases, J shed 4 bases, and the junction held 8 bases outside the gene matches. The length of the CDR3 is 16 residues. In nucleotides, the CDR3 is TGTGCCAGCAGTCGAGCGACTAGCGGGAGTGGAGAGACCCAGTACTTC. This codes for CASSRATSGSGETQYF.

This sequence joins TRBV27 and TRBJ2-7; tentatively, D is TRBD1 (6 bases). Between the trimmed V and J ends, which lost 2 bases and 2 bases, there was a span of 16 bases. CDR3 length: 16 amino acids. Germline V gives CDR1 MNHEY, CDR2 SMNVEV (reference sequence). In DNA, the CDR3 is TGTGCCAGCAGTTTAGTGACAGGCAATACTCCCTACGAGCAGTACTTC. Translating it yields CASSLVTGNTPYEQYF.

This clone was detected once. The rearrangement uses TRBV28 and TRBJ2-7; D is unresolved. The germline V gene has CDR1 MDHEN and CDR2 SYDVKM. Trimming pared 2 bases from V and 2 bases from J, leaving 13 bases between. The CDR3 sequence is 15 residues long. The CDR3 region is CASSLRFGWPYEQYF. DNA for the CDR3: TGTGCCAGCAGTTTACGTTTCGGGTGGCCCTACGAGCAGTACTTC.

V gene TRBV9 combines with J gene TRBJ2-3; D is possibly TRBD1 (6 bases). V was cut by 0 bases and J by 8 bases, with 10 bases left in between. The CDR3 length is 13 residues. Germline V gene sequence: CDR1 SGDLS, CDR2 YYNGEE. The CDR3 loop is CASSVDREGTQYF. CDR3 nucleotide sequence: TGTGCCAGCAGCGTAGACAGGGAAGGTACGCAGTATTTT.

The CDR3 sequence: CSVEAHTGETQYF. The CDR3 DNA reads TGCAGCGTTGAAGCTCATACGGGGGAGACCCAGTACTTC. The chain uses TRBV29-1 and TRBJ2-5, with D possibly TRBD2 on 5 matching bases. Per germline, CDR1 SQVTM and CDR2 ANQGSEA. The V end lost 1 base, the J end lost 5 bases, and 11 bases lay between the germline ends. There are 13 residues in the CDR3.